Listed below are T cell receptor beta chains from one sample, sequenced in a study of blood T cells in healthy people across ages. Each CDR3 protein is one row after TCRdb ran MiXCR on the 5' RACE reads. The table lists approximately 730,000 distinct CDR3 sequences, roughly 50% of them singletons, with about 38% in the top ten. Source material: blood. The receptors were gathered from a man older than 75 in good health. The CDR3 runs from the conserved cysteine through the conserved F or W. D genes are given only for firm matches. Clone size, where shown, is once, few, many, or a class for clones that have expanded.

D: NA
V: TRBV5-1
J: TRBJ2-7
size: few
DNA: TGCGCCAGCCAAAAGCAGGGACCCTCCTACGAGCAGTACTTC
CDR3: CASQKQGPSYEQYF

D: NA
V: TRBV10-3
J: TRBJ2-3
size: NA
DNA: TGTGCCACACGTGGGGACACAGATACGCAGTATTTT
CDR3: CATRGDTDTQYF

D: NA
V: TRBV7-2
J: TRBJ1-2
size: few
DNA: TGTGCCAGCAGCCGAGAAAGGTCCAACTATGGCTACACCTTC
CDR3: CASSRERSNYGYTF

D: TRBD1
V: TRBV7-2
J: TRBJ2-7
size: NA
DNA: TGTGCCAGCAGCGCCCGAAGGGGGCTTTTGCCCTACGAGCAGTACTTC
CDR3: CASSARRGLLPYEQYF

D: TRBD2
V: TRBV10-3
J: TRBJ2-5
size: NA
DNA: TGTGCCATCAGAGCCGGGACTAGCGGTCAAGAGACCCAGTACTTC
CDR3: CAIRAGTSGQETQYF

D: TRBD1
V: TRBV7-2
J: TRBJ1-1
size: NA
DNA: TGTGCCAGCAGCGCCGGGACAGCGAGACCGAACACTGAAGCTTTCTTT
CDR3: CASSAGTARPNTEAFF

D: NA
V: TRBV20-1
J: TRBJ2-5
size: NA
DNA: TGCAGCGAAGGTCCTCAAGAGACCCAGTACTTC
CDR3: CSEGPQETQYF

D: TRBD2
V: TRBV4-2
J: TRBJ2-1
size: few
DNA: TGTGCCAGCAGCCCCGTATTTCGGGAGGGCGCTGAGCAGTTCTTC
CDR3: CASSPVFREGAEQFF

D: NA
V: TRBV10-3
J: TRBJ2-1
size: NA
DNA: TGTGCCATCAGTGATGGGGCTAGCTCCTACAATGAGCAGTTCTTC
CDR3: CAISDGASSYNEQFF

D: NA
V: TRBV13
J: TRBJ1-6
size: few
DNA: TGTGCCAGCAGGGAACAGGGCAGGGATTCACCCCTCCACTTT
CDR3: CASREQGRDSPLHF

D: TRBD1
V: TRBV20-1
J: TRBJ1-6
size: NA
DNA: TGCAGTCTGCCGGATGCAGGGGGACGTTCACCCCTCCACTTT
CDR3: CSLPDAGGRSPLHF

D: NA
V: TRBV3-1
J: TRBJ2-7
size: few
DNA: TGTGCCAGCAGCCTGCACGGGGTTTACGAGCAGTACTTC
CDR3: CASSLHGVYEQYF

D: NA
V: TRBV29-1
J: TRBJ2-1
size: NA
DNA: TGCAGCGTTGAAGAGGGGGGGGCGGGAAATGAGCAGTTCTTC
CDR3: CSVEEGGAGNEQFF

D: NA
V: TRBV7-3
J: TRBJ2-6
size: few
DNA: TGTGCCAGCAGCTTACAGGGAGTGATCAATTCTGGGGCCAACGTCCTGACTTTC
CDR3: CASSLQGVINSGANVLTF

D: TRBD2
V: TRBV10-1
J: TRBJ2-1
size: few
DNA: TGCGCCAGCAGTGGATCAGGGACTAACTCGGATGAGCAGTTCTTC
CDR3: CASSGSGTNSDEQFF

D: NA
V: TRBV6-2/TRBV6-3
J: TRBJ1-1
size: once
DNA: TGTGCCAGCAGTTCGCGGGAGGGGGGAGGAGCTGAAGCTTTCTTT
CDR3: CASSSREGGGAEAFF

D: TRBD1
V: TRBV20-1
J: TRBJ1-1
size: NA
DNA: TGCAGTGCTAGAGACCAGGGGGAGCGCACTGAAGCTTTCTTT
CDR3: CSARDQGERTEAFF

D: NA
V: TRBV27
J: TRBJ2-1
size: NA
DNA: TGTGCCAGCCGATCATTCCCGGGCGGTGAGCAGTTCTTC
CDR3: CASRSFPGGEQFF

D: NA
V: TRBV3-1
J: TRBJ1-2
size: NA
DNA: TGTGCCAGCAGCCCAACGTCCGGAGGGGCCCGAAGGAACTATGGCTACACCTTC
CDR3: CASSPTSGGARRNYGYTF

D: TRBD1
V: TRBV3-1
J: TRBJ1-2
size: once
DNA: TGTGCCAGCAGCCAAGACCCGGGACAGGCAAGAGGCTACACCTTC
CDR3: CASSQDPGQARGYTF

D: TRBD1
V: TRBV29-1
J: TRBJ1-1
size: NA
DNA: TGCAGCGTTGAAGATCCGGGCAGGGGGGATCGGGAAGCTTTCTTT
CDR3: CSVEDPGRGDREAFF

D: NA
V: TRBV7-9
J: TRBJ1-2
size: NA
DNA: TGTGCCAGCAGCTTAGCGTTGGAGGGGCAAGGCTACACCTTC
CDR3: CASSLALEGQGYTF

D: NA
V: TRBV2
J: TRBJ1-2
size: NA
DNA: TGTGCCAGCAGTGAACTGGGGGACTATGGCTACACCTTC
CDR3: CASSELGDYGYTF

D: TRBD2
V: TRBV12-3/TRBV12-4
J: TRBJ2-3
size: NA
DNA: TGTGCCAACAGCCTAACTAGCGGGAGGCCAGATACGCAGTATTTT
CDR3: CANSLTSGRPDTQYF

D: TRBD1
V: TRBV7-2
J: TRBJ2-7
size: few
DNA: TGTGCCAGCAGCTCAGGGGGCTCGGCGTCCTACGAGCAGTACTTC
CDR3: CASSSGGSASYEQYF

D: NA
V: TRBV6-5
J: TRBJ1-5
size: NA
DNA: TGTGCCAGCAGTTACTGGGACTTATGGTTTTCGCGCAATCAGCCCCAGCATTTT
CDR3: CASSYWDLWFSRNQPQHF

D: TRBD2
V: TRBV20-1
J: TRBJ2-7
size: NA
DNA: TGCAGTGCTAGAGATCCAGGGGGGACCTTCCAAAGGGGCGGGAGGGCAAACCACGAGCAGTACTTC
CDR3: CSARDPGGTFQRGGRANHEQYF

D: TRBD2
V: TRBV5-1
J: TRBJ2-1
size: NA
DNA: TGCGCCAGCAGTCTTACTAGCGGGCTTAGCTCCTACAATGAGCAGTTCTTC
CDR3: CASSLTSGLSSYNEQFF

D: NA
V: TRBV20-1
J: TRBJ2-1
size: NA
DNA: TGCAGTGCTAGAGATGTCAGGGATATCAATGAGCAGTTCTTC
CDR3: CSARDVRDINEQFF

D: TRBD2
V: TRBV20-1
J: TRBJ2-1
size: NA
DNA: TGCAGTGCTAGTCTGACTAGCGGGAGGGGAAATGAGCAGTTCTTC
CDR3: CSASLTSGRGNEQFF

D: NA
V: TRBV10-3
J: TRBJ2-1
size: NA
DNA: TGTGCCATCAGTGATTCGAAGGAGGGAATAGGTGAGCAGTTCTTC
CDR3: CAISDSKEGIGEQFF

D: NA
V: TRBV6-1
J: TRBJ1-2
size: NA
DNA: TGTGCCAGCAGTGACCTTGGCGGTGGCTACACCTTC
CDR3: CASSDLGGGYTF

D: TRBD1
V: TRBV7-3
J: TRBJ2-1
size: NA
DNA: TGTGCCAGCAGATCCGACCGGGACAGGGACAATGAGCAGTTCTTC
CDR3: CASRSDRDRDNEQFF

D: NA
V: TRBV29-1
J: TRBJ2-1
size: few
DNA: TGCAGCGCCGAAGGGTCAGCTGCTGACAATGAGCAGTTCTTC
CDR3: CSAEGSAADNEQFF

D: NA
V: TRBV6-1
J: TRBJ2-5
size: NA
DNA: TGTGCCGCTGGAACCGTATTGAGTGAGACCCAGTACTTC
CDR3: CAAGTVLSETQYF

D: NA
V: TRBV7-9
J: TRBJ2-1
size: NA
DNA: TGTGCCAGCAGCTTAAGGGGTGGATTTTACAATGAGCAGTTCTTC
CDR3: CASSLRGGFYNEQFF

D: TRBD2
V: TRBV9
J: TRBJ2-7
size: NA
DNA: TGTGCCAGCAGCCCGGGACTAGGTGCCTACGAGCAGTACTTC
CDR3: CASSPGLGAYEQYF

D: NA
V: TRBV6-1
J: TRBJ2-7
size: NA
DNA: TGTGCCAGCAGTGGATCTGCAGGGTACTACTCCTACGAGCAGTACTTC
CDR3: CASSGSAGYYSYEQYF

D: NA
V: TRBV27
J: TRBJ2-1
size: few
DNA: TGTGCCAGCAGTCGAGCGGAAAGCTCCTACAATGAGCAGTTCTTC
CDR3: CASSRAESSYNEQFF

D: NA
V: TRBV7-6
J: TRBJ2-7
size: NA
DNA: TGTGCCAGCAGCTTAGGGGCAGCGGCGGCGGACGAGCAGTACTTC
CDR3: CASSLGAAAADEQYF

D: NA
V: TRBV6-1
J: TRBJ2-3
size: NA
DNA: TGTGCCACCTTCCCCAGGGCCACAGATACGCAGTATTTT
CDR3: CATFPRATDTQYF

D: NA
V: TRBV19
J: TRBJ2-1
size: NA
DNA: TGTGCCAGTAGTGCCGGACCTGAGCAGTTCTTC
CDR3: CASSAGPEQFF

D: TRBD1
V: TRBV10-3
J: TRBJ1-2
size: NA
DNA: TGTGCCATCAGTGCGACAGGGGCCTATGGCTACACCTTC
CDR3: CAISATGAYGYTF

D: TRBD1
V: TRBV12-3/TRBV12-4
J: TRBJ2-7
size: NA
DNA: TGTGCCAGCAGTTTTCGGGACAGGGAAAGCTCCTACGAGCAGTACTTC
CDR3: CASSFRDRESSYEQYF

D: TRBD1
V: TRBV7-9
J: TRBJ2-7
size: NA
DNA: TGTGCCAGCGCCCCGGGGACAGACTACGAGCAGTACTTC
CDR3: CASAPGTDYEQYF

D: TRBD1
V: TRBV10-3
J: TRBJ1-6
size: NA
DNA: TGTGCCAACCGGGGACAGGGTAATTCACCCCTCCACTTT
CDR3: CANRGQGNSPLHF

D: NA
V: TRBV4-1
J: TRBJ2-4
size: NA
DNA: TGCGCCAGCAGCCAATTGGTAGGGAACATTCAGTACTTC
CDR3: CASSQLVGNIQYF

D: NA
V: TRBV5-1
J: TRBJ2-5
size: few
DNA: TGCGCCAGCAGCCGGGACCACACTCCTCAAGAGACCCAGTACTTC
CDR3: CASSRDHTPQETQYF

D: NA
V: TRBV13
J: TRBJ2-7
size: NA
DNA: TGTGCCAGCAGCTTACTCTCTAGTCCGTACGAGCAGTACTTC
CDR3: CASSLLSSPYEQYF

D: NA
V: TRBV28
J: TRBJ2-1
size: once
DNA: TGTGCCAGCAGTTTCGGGGCCGTCGGGCAGTTCTTC
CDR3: CASSFGAVGQFF

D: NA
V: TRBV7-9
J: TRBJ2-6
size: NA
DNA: TGTGCCAGCAGCTCCCAGCAGGGGACTGGGGCCAACGTCCTGACTTTC
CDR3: CASSSQQGTGANVLTF

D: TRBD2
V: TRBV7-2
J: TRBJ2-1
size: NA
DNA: TGTGCCAGCAGCTTGTTACTAGCGGGAGAGGATGAGCAGTTCTTC
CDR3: CASSLLLAGEDEQFF

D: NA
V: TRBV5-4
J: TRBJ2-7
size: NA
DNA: TGTGCCAGCAGCTTGGGCGGCAGGGGGGAAAACGAGCAGTACTTC
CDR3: CASSLGGRGENEQYF

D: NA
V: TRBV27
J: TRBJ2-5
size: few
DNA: TGTGCCAGCAGTTTCCAACCTGTCAGGACCCAGTACTTC
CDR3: CASSFQPVRTQYF

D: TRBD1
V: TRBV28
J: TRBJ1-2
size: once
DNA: TGTGCCAGCAGTACCCGACAGGGGACGCGTATTAATGGCTACACCTTC
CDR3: CASSTRQGTRINGYTF

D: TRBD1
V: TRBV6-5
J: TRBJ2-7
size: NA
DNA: TGTGCCAACGGGGACAGTTCCTACGAGCAGTACTTC
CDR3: CANGDSSYEQYF

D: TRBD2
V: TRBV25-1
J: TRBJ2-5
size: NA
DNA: TGTGCCAGCAGTCGGTGGTTCGCGGCGGGAGGGAAATGGGAGCAGTACTTC
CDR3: CASSRWFAAGGKWEQYF

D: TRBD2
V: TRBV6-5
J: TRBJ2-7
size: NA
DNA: TGTGCCAGCAGATCCTCGGGAGGGCCCTACGAGCAGTACTTC
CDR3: CASRSSGGPYEQYF

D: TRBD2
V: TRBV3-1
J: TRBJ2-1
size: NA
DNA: TGTGCCAGCAGCTCCGGACGGGCTAGCGGGGGGGCTGATGAGCAGTTCTTC
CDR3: CASSSGRASGGADEQFF